The 28 T cell receptor beta chains listed next were all sequenced from one sample in a study of human T cells and chemical hapten exposure. TCRdb fed the RACE reads into MiXCR, producing one record per CDR3 protein. The top ten clones hold about 1.7% of a sample with 180,000 or so distinct CDR3 sequences, about 14% of them seen once. As for time point: patch test 1, 2 weeks after DPC sensitization. Documented treatment: therapeutic diphenylcyclopropenone sensitization with weekly scalp DPC. The sample consisted of whole blood, taken in connection with sensitization to the hapten diphenylcyclopropenone (DPC). These receptors originate from a woman in her 30s with alopecia areata. Some clones in this sample may be carry-over from other donors' samples.

This clonotype has only a few counts. This rearrangement joins TRBV28 to TRBJ2-5, with D perhaps matching TRBD2 (5 bases). Germline V gene lookup returns CDR1 MDHEN and CDR2 SYDVKM. CDR3 length: 14 amino acids. Trimming shortened V by 3 bases and J by 6 bases, and 14 bases separated the two germline ends. The CDR3 bases are TGTGCCAGCAGTTTTGACTATCTAAGAAAGACCCAGTACTTC. It encodes CASSFDYLRKTQYF. The full variable domain, with the rest looked up from reference TRBV28 and TRBJ2-5, is DVKVTQSSRYLVKRTGEKVFLECVQDMDHENMFWYRQDPGLGLRLIYFSYDVKMKEKGDIPEGYSVSREKKERFSLILESASTNQTSMYLCASSFDYLRKTQYFGPGTRLLVL.

The chain uses TRBV15 and TRBJ2-7, with D possibly TRBD2 on 6 matching bases. The CDR3 covers 13 residues. Trimming left V 7 bases short and J 3 bases short, with 13 bases between. Germline values: CDR1 LNHNV, CDR2 YYDKDF (reference sequence). The CDR3 DNA follows: TGTGCCACCACTTCGGGACTGAACTACGAGCAGTACTTC. Protein product: CATTSGLNYEQYF.

This chain links TRBV2 with TRBJ1-4; no definite D call. V dropped 4 bases and J dropped 10 bases, with 13 bases sitting between them. The CDR3 sequence is 13 residues long. Germline loops: CDR1 SNHLY, CDR2 FYNNEI. CDR3 nucleotide sequence: TGTGCCAGCAGTGGTTTTGCGCCAGGAAAACTGTTTTTT. Its protein is CASSGFAPGKLFF.

The V and J genes are TRBV28 and TRBJ2-1, with 15 bases that match TRBD2. Germline V CDR1 and CDR2: MDHEN, SYDVKM. The J segment lost 0 bases and the V segment lost 6 bases, leaving 6 bases of the junction unmatched. This CDR3 has 18 residues. In DNA, the CDR3 is TGTGCCAGCAGCTTTGGACTAGCGGGAGGGAGCTCCTACAATGAGCAGTTCTTC. Amino acids: CASSFGLAGGSSYNEQFF.

The chain recombines TRBV12-3 or TRBV12-4 with TRBJ2-1, with 8 bases identical to TRBD2. J gave up 8 bases and V 5 bases, and 8 bases lay outside the gene matches. This CDR3 has 14 amino acids. The CDR3 protein is CASSISGTRDEQFF. The CDR3 DNA follows: TGTGCCAGCAGTATCTCCGGGACTAGGGATGAGCAGTTCTTC.

V and J are TRBV5-1 and TRBJ1-1, with D perhaps matching TRBD1 (5 bases). The CDR3 is made up of 14 amino acids. Trimming took off 4 bases at V and 7 bases at J, with 17 bases between the two ends. The V gene's germline CDR1 is SGHRS and CDR2 YFSETQ. CDR3 in amino acids: CASSTDTVSDEAFF. DNA for the CDR3: TGCGCCAGCAGCACGGACACGGTGAGCGATGAAGCTTTCTTT. The full variable domain, in which reference TRBV5-1 and TRBJ1-1 provide the parts outside the CDR3, is KAGVTQTPRYLIKTRGQQVTLSCSPISGHRSVSWYQQTPGQGLQFLFEYFSETQRNKGNFPGRFSGRQFSNSRSEMNVSTLELGDSALYLCASSTDTVSDEAFFGQGTRLTVV.

The rearrangement joins TRBV6-1 to TRBJ2-2, with D unclear. Looked up from germline, CDR1 is MNHNS and CDR2 is SASEGT. V was trimmed by 5 bases and J by 2 bases, leaving 9 bases between them. This CDR3 region has 14 residues. DNA for the CDR3: TGTGCCAGCAGTATCCCCCGCAACACCGGGGAGCTGTTTTTT. Translation gives CASSIPRNTGELFF.

This clonotype was observed at least ten times. This chain links TRBV9 with TRBJ2-6; the D is unclear. Trimming left V 4 bases short and J 2 bases short, with 4 bases between. The CDR3 has 13 amino acids. Germline assignment: CDR1 SGDLS and CDR2 YYNGEE. The CDR3 DNA sequence: TGTGCCAGCAGCACCGCTGGGGCCAACGTCCTGACTTTC. Amino acids: CASSTAGANVLTF.

Many counts were recorded for this clonotype. The genes are TRBV9 and TRBJ2-3; the D is unclear. The CDR3 totals 14 residues. V gave up 4 bases and J gave up 2 bases, with 11 bases separating them. Germline CDR1 reads SGDLS; CDR2 reads YYNGEE. CDR3 residues: CASSPYSNTDTQYF. The CDR3, as DNA: TGTGCCAGCAGCCCATACTCCAACACAGATACGCAGTATTTT.

This clonotype was recorded at least ten times. J is TRBJ2-1 and V is TRBV6-2 or TRBV6-3, with D possibly matching TRBD2 (6 bases). Germline CDR1 MNHEY, CDR2 SVGEGT. The CDR3 is 16 residues long. Trimming cost V 2 bases and J 6 bases, with 17 bases left between them. The CDR3 spells CASSYRASAHVNEQFF. The CDR3 nucleotides read TGTGCCAGCAGTTACAGGGCTAGCGCGCACGTCAATGAGCAGTTCTTC.

Only a few counts were recorded for this clonotype. The gene calls are TRBV21-1 and TRBJ2-7; the listed D gene, TRBD1, was not tested against the DNA. TRBV21-1 is a listed pseudogene. The CDR3 covers 15 residues. CDR3 amino acids: CASSARDAASYEQYF. The CDR3 DNA reads as TGTGCCAGCAGCGCCCGGGACGCAGCCTCCTACGAGCAGTACTTC.

The table lists this clonotype with many counts. The CDR3 sequence: CASSFSGANVLTF. DNA of the CDR3: TGTGCCAGCAGCTTCTCTGGGGCCAACGTCCTGACTTTC. The chain employs TRBV28 and TRBJ2-6; D remains unclear. The germline V and J ends were trimmed by 6 bases and 0 bases, with 3 bases remaining between them. The CDR3 totals 13 residues. Germline CDR1 reads MDHEN; CDR2 reads SYDVKM.

This clonotype was detected ten times or more. The genes are TRBV20-1 and TRBJ2-3; 9 bases are a match to TRBD2. This CDR3 has 14 residues. V shed 2 bases, J shed 9 bases, and the junction held 9 bases outside the gene matches. CDR1 is DFQATT, CDR2 SNEGSKA, per germline (reference sequence). The DNA of the CDR3 is TGCAGTGCTAGACCCGGGACTAGCCTGGAAACGCAGTATTTT. Translation: CSARPGTSLETQYF.

In this sample, this clonotype turned up a few times. The rearrangement joins TRBV28 to TRBJ1-2; tentatively, D is TRBD1 (6 bases). The CDR3 extends over 13 amino acids. The V gene's germline CDR1 is MDHEN and CDR2 SYDVKM. V was cut by 6 bases and J by 7 bases, with 15 bases left in between. The DNA of the CDR3 is TGTGCCAGCAGGCTCACAGGGATCGGTGGCTACACCTTC. Protein: CASRLTGIGGYTF.

This clonotype was observed a few times. The chain couples TRBV12-3 or TRBV12-4 to TRBJ2-5; maybe TRBD2 (6 bases). Trimming left V 6 bases short and J 0 bases short, with 11 bases between. The CDR3 is 14 amino acids. The CDR3 coding sequence is TGTGCCAGCAGACCGGGCGGGAACCAAGAGACCCAGTACTTC. Translated: CASRPGGNQETQYF.

The V and J genes are TRBV12-3 or TRBV12-4 and TRBJ2-7, with a tentative D call TRBD1 (6 bases). Trimming removed 3 bases at V and 6 bases at J, with 9 bases between. CDR3 size: 12 residues. The CDR3 DNA follows: TGTGCCAGCAGTTTGTCAGGGGCCGAGCAGTACTTC. This sequence encodes CASSLSGAEQYF.

This clonotype was detected a few times. The chain combines TRBV20-1 with TRBJ2-2; TRBD1 aligns across 7 bases. From germline, CDR1 is DFQATT and CDR2 SNEGSKA (reference sequence). The V segment lost 3 bases and the J segment 0 bases; nucleotides outside the gene matches: 1. The CDR3 covers 14 residues. The CDR3 DNA reads TGCAGTGCTAGGGGGACAGCGAACACCGGGGAGCTGTTTTTT. Translation: CSARGTANTGELFF.

V gene TRBV4-3 combines with J gene TRBJ2-5, with D uncertain. V lost 4 bases to trimming and J lost 5 bases, with 11 bases between them. The CDR3 extends over 13 amino acids. Germline CDR1 and CDR2: LGHNA and YSLEER. The CDR3 DNA is TGCGCCAGCAGCCGGACGACGAGGGAGACCCAGTACTTC. Amino acid sequence: CASSRTTRETQYF.

CDR3 in amino acids: CASRSTGTYEQYF. For the CDR3, the DNA is TGTGCCAGCAGGTCGACAGGGACCTACGAGCAGTACTTC. The V and J genes are TRBV12-3 or TRBV12-4 and TRBJ2-7; 7 bases align to TRBD1. V was pared by 6 bases and J by 2 bases, with 4 bases of the junction left unmatched. The CDR3 runs to 13 residues.

This clonotype has only a few counts. V gene TRBV18 combines with J gene TRBJ2-6; D might be TRBD2 (6 bases). CDR1 is KGHSH and CDR2 is LQKENI in the germline V gene. This CDR3 region has 16 residues. Trimming shortened V by 1 base and J by 0 bases, and 7 bases separated the two germline ends. CDR3 loop: CASSPRGDSGANVLTF. In DNA, the CDR3 is TGTGCCAGCTCACCACGGGGGGACTCTGGGGCCAACGTCCTGACTTTC.

The chain couples TRBV3-1 to TRBJ2-7; 9 nucleotides align to TRBD2. The V and J ends lost 3 bases and 0 bases, in that order; junction bases with no gene match: 3. Germline loops: CDR1 LGHDT, CDR2 YNNKEL (reference sequence). This CDR3 has 15 amino acids. The CDR3 DNA reads as TGTGCCAGCAGCCATAGACTAGCGGCCTCCTACGAGCAGTACTTC. Encoded protein: CASSHRLAASYEQYF.

This clonotype was detected a few times. The chain combines TRBV15 with TRBJ1-5; D gene uncertain. V dropped 2 bases and J dropped 5 bases, with 7 bases sitting between them. This CDR3 spans 13 amino acids. In germline, CDR1 is LNHNV, CDR2 YYDKDF (reference sequence). The CDR3 DNA reads TGTGCCACCAGCAGACTAGAATATCAGCCCCAGCATTTT. This gives the protein CATSRLEYQPQHF.

The rearrangement uses TRBV18 and TRBJ2-7, with D perhaps being TRBD1 or TRBD2 (5 bases each). There are 18 residues in the CDR3. Trimming took off 3 bases at V and 4 bases at J, with 25 bases between the two ends. From germline, CDR1 is KGHSH and CDR2 LQKENI. This chain's CDR3 is CASSPISVWRSGGYEQYF. As DNA, the CDR3 is TGTGCCAGCTCACCTATTTCCGTATGGCGGTCTGGGGGTTACGAGCAGTACTTC.

This rearrangement joins TRBV28 to TRBJ1-2; TRBD1 matches at 8 bases. Germline V gives CDR1 MDHEN, CDR2 SYDVKM. CDR3 size: 14 residues. The ends lost 4 bases at V and 1 base at J; junction bases unmatched: 2. The CDR3 DNA sequence: TGTGCCAGCAGTTGGGACAGGCATAACTATGGCTACACCTTC. Translation gives CASSWDRHNYGYTF.

The V gene is TRBV5-5, the J gene TRBJ1-5; D is unresolved. The germline V and J ends were trimmed by 4 bases and 5 bases, with 13 bases remaining between them. The CDR3 sequence is 14 residues long. CDR1 is SGHKS, CDR2 YYEKEE, per germline (reference sequence). The CDR3 DNA reads as TGTGCCAGCAGCCCCGCCCCGCGCGATCAGCCCCAGCATTTT. Amino acid sequence: CASSPAPRDQPQHF.

This clonotype has only a few counts. The J gene is TRBJ2-2, the V gene TRBV13, with 8 bases identical to TRBD1. The ends lost 4 bases at V and 8 bases at J; junction bases unmatched: 3. CDR1 PRHDT and CDR2 FYEKMQ come from the germline V gene (reference sequence). The CDR3 covers 13 residues. CDR3 sequence (DNA): TGTGCCAGCAGCTCCAGGGGGCGAGGGGAGCTGTTTTTT. It specifies CASSSRGRGELFF.

The chain has TRBV6-5 and TRBJ1-2; 10 nucleotides match TRBD1. The CDR3 has 14 residues. V dropped 7 bases and J dropped 8; count of bases not matched to a gene: 10. Germline CDR1 MNHEY, CDR2 SVGAGI. CDR3 in DNA: TGTGCCAGCACCATGGCCGGGACAGGGGAAGGCTACACCTTC. Its protein is CASTMAGTGEGYTF.

In this sample, this clonotype turned up a few times. The rearrangement uses TRBV29-1 and TRBJ1-2, with D unresolved. This CDR3 is 11 amino acids long. Germline-derived CDR1 and CDR2 are SQVTM and ANQGSEA. Trimming pared 0 bases from V and 10 bases from J, leaving 9 bases between. The CDR3 coding sequence is TGCAGCGTTGAAGATCGGCGGGTCTACACCTTC. This gives the protein CSVEDRRVYTF.